The rows below give T cell receptor beta chains drawn from one sample of a study of blood T cell repertoires in COVID-19. Profiling relied on immunoSEQ multiplex PCR, and the TCRdb table lists in-frame clones only, not all of them. This table holds fewer than 55,000 clones, 75% to 85% found once. Sequenced material: peripheral blood. These receptors were taken from a human donor with acute or convalescent COVID-19. The donor label of this sample is uncertain. Each CDR3 is given with its conserved first and last residue. A D gene is named only where the DNA matches it firmly. Clone size is stated in some rows and not others, as once, few, many or a class when expanded.

CDR3nt: TGTGCCAGCAGTGATCCAGGGGACATCCGCTTT; CDR3aa: CASSDPGDIRF; j_gene: TRBJ1-1; v_gene: TRBV2; d_gene: NA; abundance: once
CDR3nt: TGTGCCAGCGGAGAATATAATTCACCCCTCCACTTT; CDR3aa: CASGEYNSPLHF; j_gene: TRBJ1-6; v_gene: TRBV28; d_gene: NA; abundance: NA
CDR3nt: TGTGCTAGTGGTTTGTCGACAGGAGATCAGCCCCAGCATTTT; CDR3aa: CASGLSTGDQPQHF; j_gene: TRBJ1-5; v_gene: TRBV12-5; d_gene: NA; abundance: NA
CDR3nt: TGTGCCAGCTCAGAGACAGGCAACTCTGGAAACACCATATATTTT; CDR3aa: CASSETGNSGNTIYF; j_gene: TRBJ1-3; v_gene: TRBV18; d_gene: NA; abundance: few
CDR3nt: TGTGCCAGCTCACTGGGACAGAGTGGAAACACCATATATTTT; CDR3aa: CASSLGQSGNTIYF; j_gene: TRBJ1-3; v_gene: TRBV18; d_gene: TRBD1; abundance: NA
CDR3nt: TGTGCCAGCAGCTTGTACAAAGCCTACGAGCAGTACTTC; CDR3aa: CASSLYKAYEQYF; j_gene: TRBJ2-7; v_gene: TRBV5-6; d_gene: NA; abundance: few
CDR3nt: TGTGCCAGCAGCCCCTTAAAACTAGCGGAGAAAGAGACCCAGTACTTC; CDR3aa: CASSPLKLAEKETQYF; j_gene: TRBJ2-5; v_gene: TRBV11-3; d_gene: TRBD2; abundance: NA
CDR3nt: TGTGCCATCAGTGAGTTGGCCGATAACTATGGCTACACCTTC; CDR3aa: CAISELADNYGYTF; j_gene: TRBJ1-2; v_gene: TRBV10-3; d_gene: NA; abundance: NA
CDR3nt: TGTGCCAGCAGAGGACAGGAGGCTGGGGCCAACGTCCTGACTTTC; CDR3aa: CASRGQEAGANVLTF; j_gene: TRBJ2-6; v_gene: TRBV6-5; d_gene: TRBD1; abundance: NA
CDR3nt: TGTGCCAGCAGCCCTAGCGTAGCAACTAATGAAAAACTGTTTTTT; CDR3aa: CASSPSVATNEKLFF; j_gene: TRBJ1-4; v_gene: TRBV7-2; d_gene: NA; abundance: NA
CDR3nt: TGTGCCAGCAGCTTAAACCGGGGTAGCGGGGAGCTGTTTTTT; CDR3aa: CASSLNRGSGELFF; j_gene: TRBJ2-2; v_gene: TRBV11-3; d_gene: NA; abundance: NA
CDR3nt: TGTGCCTGGAGTGTACAGGGGTCGGAGGCCAATCAGCCCCAGCATTTT; CDR3aa: CAWSVQGSEANQPQHF; j_gene: TRBJ1-5; v_gene: TRBV30; d_gene: TRBD1; abundance: NA
CDR3nt: TGTGCCAGCAGTTCTTATTCCTACGAGCAGTACTTC; CDR3aa: CASSSYSYEQYF; j_gene: TRBJ2-7; v_gene: TRBV27; d_gene: NA; abundance: NA
CDR3nt: TGTGCCAGCAGCTTACTAGCCGCGTACCAAGAGACCCAGTACTTC; CDR3aa: CASSLLAAYQETQYF; j_gene: TRBJ2-5; v_gene: TRBV7-8; d_gene: NA; abundance: NA
CDR3nt: TGTGCCAGCAGTTCCCGCGGGCTCAGGGACAGGGGTGGCTACACCTTC; CDR3aa: CASSSRGLRDRGGYTF; j_gene: TRBJ1-2; v_gene: TRBV27; d_gene: TRBD1; abundance: few
CDR3nt: TGTGCCAGTAGTATTGGGGGGGGATGGACTAATGAAAAACTGTTTTTT; CDR3aa: CASSIGGGWTNEKLFF; j_gene: TRBJ1-4; v_gene: TRBV19; d_gene: NA; abundance: NA
CDR3nt: TGTGCCAGCAGTGAAATGGCGAGGGCTTTCTTT; CDR3aa: CASSEMARAFF; j_gene: TRBJ1-1; v_gene: TRBV6-1; d_gene: NA; abundance: NA
CDR3nt: TGTGCCAGCAGGAAAACAGGGGCCTACGAGCAGTACTTC; CDR3aa: CASRKTGAYEQYF; j_gene: TRBJ2-7; v_gene: TRBV6-5; d_gene: TRBD1; abundance: NA
CDR3nt: TGCGCCAGCAGCCAAGATGAGGGTGTCGAAAAACTGTTTTTT; CDR3aa: CASSQDEGVEKLFF; j_gene: TRBJ1-4; v_gene: TRBV4-3; d_gene: NA; abundance: NA
CDR3nt: TGTGCCAGAGGACAGGGGGCCTACAATGAGCAGTTCTTC; CDR3aa: CARGQGAYNEQFF; j_gene: TRBJ2-1; v_gene: TRBV2; d_gene: TRBD1; abundance: NA
CDR3nt: TGCGCCAGCAGCTTGGGGGGCGGAGTTAACACTGAAGCTTTCTTT; CDR3aa: CASSLGGGVNTEAFF; j_gene: TRBJ1-1; v_gene: TRBV5-1; d_gene: NA; abundance: NA
CDR3nt: TGTGCCAGCAGCGTAGAGGGTAGCGGGAGTGGTGGGGGTGAGCAGTTCTTC; CDR3aa: CASSVEGSGSGGGEQFF; j_gene: TRBJ2-1; v_gene: TRBV9; d_gene: TRBD2; abundance: NA
CDR3nt: TGTGCCTGGAGTAAGGGACTAGCGGGCACAGATACGCAGTATTTT; CDR3aa: CAWSKGLAGTDTQYF; j_gene: TRBJ2-3; v_gene: TRBV30; d_gene: TRBD2; abundance: once
CDR3nt: TGTGCCAGCAGCTTCCCAGGGGGCATGGGTGAAAAACTGTTTTTT; CDR3aa: CASSFPGGMGEKLFF; j_gene: TRBJ1-4; v_gene: TRBV7-9; d_gene: TRBD1; abundance: NA
CDR3nt: TGTGCCAGCAGCTTAGATCCAGACTATGGCTACACCTTC; CDR3aa: CASSLDPDYGYTF; j_gene: TRBJ1-2; v_gene: TRBV7-2; d_gene: NA; abundance: few
CDR3nt: TGTGCCAGCAGAGAGTTAGGGGAGGTAACTGAAGCTTTCTTT; CDR3aa: CASRELGEVTEAFF; j_gene: TRBJ1-1; v_gene: TRBV2; d_gene: NA; abundance: NA
CDR3nt: TGTGCCAGCAGCCCAGAGGGGCTAGAAGAGACCCAGTACTTC; CDR3aa: CASSPEGLEETQYF; j_gene: TRBJ2-5; v_gene: TRBV3-1/TRBV3-2; d_gene: NA; abundance: NA
CDR3nt: TGTGCCAGCAGTTACTCTTGGAGCAGGGAGGAGGAGACCCAGTACTTC; CDR3aa: CASSYSWSREEETQYF; j_gene: TRBJ2-5; v_gene: TRBV6-2/TRBV6-3; d_gene: NA; abundance: NA